Listed below are T cell receptor beta chains from one sample, sequenced in a study of blood T cell repertoires in COVID-19. Some clones are missing from TCRdb's copy, which holds only in-frame ones; the method was immunoSEQ multiplex PCR. This table has roughly 500,000 clones, roughly nine tenths appearing once. Input material: PBMCs or T cells enriched from blood (not recorded which). The source is a woman aged 55-69 years who had recovered from COVID-19. Both conserved end residues are part of each CDR3. The order of the fields is clone size, J gene, D gene, V gene, CDR3 DNA, CDR3 protein. A D gene is named only where the DNA matches it firmly. The size of a clone is reported for some rows only, either as once, few or many, or as a class for expanded clones.

- TRBJ2-3 TRBD1 TRBV5-1 TGCGCCAGCAGCCTTCTCCACTGGCCCGGGACAGGGTGCACAGATACGCAGTATTTT CASSLLHWPGTGCTDTQYF
- TRBJ1-4 - TRBV2 TGTGCCAGCAGTGGCGGGCAGGGGATTGGAAAACTGTTTTTT CASSGGQGIGKLFF
- TRBJ2-7 - TRBV10-2 TGCGCCAGCGGACAGTCCAGGGACTACGAGCAGTACTTC CASGQSRDYEQYF
- TRBJ2-1 - TRBV15 TGTGCCACCAGCAGGGCGAGGGACTCCTACAATGAGCAGTTCTTC CATSRARDSYNEQFF
- TRBJ1-2 TRBD1 TRBV6-5 TGTGCCAGCAGGCGCCTGGGACAGGATAACTATGGCTACACCTTC CASRRLGQDNYGYTF
once TRBJ1-1 - TRBV7-9 TGTGCCAGCAGCGCGGCCGTGAACACTGAAGCTTTCTTT CASSAAVNTEAFF
few TRBJ1-2 - TRBV24-1 TGTGCCACCTCCGGGCGGGAGCATGGCTACACCTTC CATSGREHGYTF
- TRBJ1-2 - TRBV18 TGTGCCAGCTCACCAATGCCAGGGACTAACTATGGCTACACCTTC CASSPMPGTNYGYTF
- TRBJ1-5 - TRBV4-1 TGCGCCAGCAGCCAATGGGGTCAGGGTGATCAGCCCCAGCATTTT CASSQWGQGDQPQHF
- TRBJ1-3 - TRBV7-2 TGTGCCAGCAGCTTATCCCAGGGTAGAAACACCATATATTTT CASSLSQGRNTIYF
- TRBJ1-3 - TRBV6-1 TGTGCCAGCAGTGAAGCTGCAGGAGGAAACACCATATATTTT CASSEAAGGNTIYF
- TRBJ2-2 - TRBV30 TGTGCCATAGGACAGAAGAACACCGGGGAGCTGTTTTTT CAIGQKNTGELFF
- TRBJ2-3 - TRBV24-1 TGTGCCACCAGTGATTACAGGATAGATACGCAGTATTTT CATSDYRIDTQYF